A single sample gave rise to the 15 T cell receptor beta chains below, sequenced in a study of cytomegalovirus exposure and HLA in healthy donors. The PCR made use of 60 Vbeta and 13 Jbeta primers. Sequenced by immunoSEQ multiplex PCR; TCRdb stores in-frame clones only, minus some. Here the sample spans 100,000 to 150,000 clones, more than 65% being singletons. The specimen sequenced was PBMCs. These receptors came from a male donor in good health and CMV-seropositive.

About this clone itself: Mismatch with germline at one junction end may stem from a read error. The CDR3 region is CSVGESGGLSGANGLTF. The CDR3 nucleotides are TGCAGCGTTGGGGAATCAGGGGGTCTCTCTGGGGCCAACGGCCTGACTTTC. The chain is built from TRBV29-1 and TRBJ2-6, with TRBD1 matching over 7 bases. The CDR3 is made up of 17 amino acids. Germline V gene sequence: CDR1 SQVTM, CDR2 ANQGSEA.

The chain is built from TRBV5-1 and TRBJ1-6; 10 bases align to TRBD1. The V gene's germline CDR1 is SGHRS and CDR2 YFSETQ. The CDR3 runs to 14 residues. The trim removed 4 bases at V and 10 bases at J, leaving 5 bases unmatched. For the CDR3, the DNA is TGCGCCAGCAGCCAAGGACAGGGGGACTCACCCCTCCACTTT. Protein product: CASSQGQGDSPLHF.

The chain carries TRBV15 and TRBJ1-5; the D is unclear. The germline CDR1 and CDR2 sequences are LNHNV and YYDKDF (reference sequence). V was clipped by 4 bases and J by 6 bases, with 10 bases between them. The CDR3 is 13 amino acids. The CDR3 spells CATSNPEAQPQHF. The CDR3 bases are TGTGCCACCAGCAACCCGGAGGCTCAGCCCCAGCATTTT.

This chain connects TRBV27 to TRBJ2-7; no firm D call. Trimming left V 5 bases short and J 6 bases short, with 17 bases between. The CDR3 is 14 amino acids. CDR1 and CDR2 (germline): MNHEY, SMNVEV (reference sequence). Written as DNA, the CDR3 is TGTGCCAGCAGTCCCACACCCGAGGAGCTCGAGCAGTACTTC. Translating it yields CASSPTPEELEQYF.

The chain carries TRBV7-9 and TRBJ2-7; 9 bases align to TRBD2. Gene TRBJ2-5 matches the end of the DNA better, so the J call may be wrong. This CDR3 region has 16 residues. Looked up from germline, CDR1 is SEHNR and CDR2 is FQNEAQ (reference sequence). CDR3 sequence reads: CASSVLGRGGEETQYF. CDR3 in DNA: TGTGCCAGCAGCGTCCTTGGCCGCGGGGGGGAAGAGACCCAGTACTTC.

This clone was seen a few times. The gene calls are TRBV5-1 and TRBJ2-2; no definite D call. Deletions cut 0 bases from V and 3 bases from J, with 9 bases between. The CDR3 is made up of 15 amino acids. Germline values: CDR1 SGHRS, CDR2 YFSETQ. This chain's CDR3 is CASSLDLYYTGELFF. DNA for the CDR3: TGCGCCAGCAGCTTGGATCTCTACTACACCGGGGAGCTGTTTTTT.

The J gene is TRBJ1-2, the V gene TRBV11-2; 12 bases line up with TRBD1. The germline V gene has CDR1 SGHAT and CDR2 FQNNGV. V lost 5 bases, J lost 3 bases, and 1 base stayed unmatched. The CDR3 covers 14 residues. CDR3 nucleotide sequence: TGTGCCAGCAGCGGGACAGGGGGCTACTATGGCTACACCTTC. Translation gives CASSGTGGYYGYTF. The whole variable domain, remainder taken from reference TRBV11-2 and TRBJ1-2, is EAGVAQSPRYKIIEKRQSVAFWCNPISGHATLYWYQQILGQGPKLLIQFQNNGVVDDSQLPKDRFSAERLKGVDSTLKIQPAKLEDSAVYLCASSGTGGYYGYTFGSGTRLTVV.

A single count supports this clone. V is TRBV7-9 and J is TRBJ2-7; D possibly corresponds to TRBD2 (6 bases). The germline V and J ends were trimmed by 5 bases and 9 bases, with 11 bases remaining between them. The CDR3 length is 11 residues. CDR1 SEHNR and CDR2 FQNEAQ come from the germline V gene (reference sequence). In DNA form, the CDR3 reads TGTGCCAGCAGCAACGGGGGACGGCAGTACTTC. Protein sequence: CASSNGGRQYF.

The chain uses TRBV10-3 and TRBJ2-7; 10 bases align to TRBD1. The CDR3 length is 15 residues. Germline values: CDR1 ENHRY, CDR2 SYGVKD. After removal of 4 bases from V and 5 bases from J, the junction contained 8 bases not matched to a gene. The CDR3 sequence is CAISGQGAETHEQYF. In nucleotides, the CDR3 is TGTGCCATCAGTGGACAGGGGGCGGAAACTCACGAGCAGTACTTC.

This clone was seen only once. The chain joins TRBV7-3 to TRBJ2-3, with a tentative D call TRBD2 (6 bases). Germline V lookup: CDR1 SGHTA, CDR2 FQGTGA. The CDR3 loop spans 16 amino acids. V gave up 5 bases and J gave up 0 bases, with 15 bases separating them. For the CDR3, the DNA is TGTGCCAGCAGCCTAATGGGGAGCGGGAGCACAGATACGCAGTATTTT. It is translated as CASSLMGSGSTDTQYF.

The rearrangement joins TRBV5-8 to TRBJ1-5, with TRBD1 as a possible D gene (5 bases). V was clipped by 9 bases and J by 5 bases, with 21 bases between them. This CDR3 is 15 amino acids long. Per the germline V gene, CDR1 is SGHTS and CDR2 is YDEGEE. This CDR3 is CATSGTGAFYQPQHF. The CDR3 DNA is TGTGCCACTAGTGGGACTGGAGCGTTCTATCAGCCCCAGCATTTT.

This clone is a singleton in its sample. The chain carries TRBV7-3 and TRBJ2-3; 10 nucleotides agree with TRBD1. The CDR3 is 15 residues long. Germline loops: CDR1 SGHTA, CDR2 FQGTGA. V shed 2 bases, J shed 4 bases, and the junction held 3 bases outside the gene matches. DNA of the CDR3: TGTGCCAGCAGCTTAGGGACAGGGGCCCCAGATACGCAGTATTTT. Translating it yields CASSLGTGAPDTQYF.

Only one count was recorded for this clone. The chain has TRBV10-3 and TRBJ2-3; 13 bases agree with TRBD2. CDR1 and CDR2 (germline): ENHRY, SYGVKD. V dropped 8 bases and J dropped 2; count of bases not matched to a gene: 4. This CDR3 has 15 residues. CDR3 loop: CAIGGLAGITDTQYF. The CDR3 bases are TGTGCCATCGGGGGACTAGCGGGGATCACAGATACGCAGTATTTT.

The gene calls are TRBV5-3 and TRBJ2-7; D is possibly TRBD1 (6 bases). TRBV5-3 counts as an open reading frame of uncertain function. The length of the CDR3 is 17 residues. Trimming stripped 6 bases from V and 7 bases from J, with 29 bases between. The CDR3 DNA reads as TGTGCCAGAAATACAGGGCGGGCGGCAAGGCGGCAGGGGGAGCAGTACTTC. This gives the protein CARNTGRAARRQGEQYF.

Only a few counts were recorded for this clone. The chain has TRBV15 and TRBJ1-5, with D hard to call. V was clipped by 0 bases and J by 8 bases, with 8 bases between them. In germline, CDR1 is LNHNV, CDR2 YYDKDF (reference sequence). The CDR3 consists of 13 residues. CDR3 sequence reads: CATSRDLTEPQHF. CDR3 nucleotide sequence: TGTGCCACCAGCAGAGACCTAACTGAGCCCCAGCATTTT. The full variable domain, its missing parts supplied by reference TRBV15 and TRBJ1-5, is DAMVIQNPRYQVTQFGKPVTLSCSQTLNHNVMYWYQQKSSQAPKLLFHYYDKDFNNEADTPDNFQSRRPNTSFCFLDIRSPGLGDTAMYLCATSRDLTEPQHFGDGTRLSIL.